This T cell receptor beta chain is from a study of shared clonotypes between healthy human individuals. Study donors comprised healthy, HIV-negative adults devoid of recent acute infection or vaccination. Comments on this clone: Its matching antigen is unknown.

Original methodology: Filtering differed because ImmunoSEQ produced junction-only sequences that carried no quality scores. Here immunoSEQ multiplex PCR was the method, and the copy in TCRdb shows in-frame clones only, minus some. The DNA gave D and trimming, while V, J and clone size come from that table. The sample lists 2,500,000 or so clones, around 94% seen once, with around 0.15% in the top ten. Germline-derived CDR1 and CDR2 are SGHRS and YFSETQ. Trimming pared 3 bases from V and 4 bases from J, leaving 22 bases between. The CDR3 has 17 amino acids. Study conclusions and caveats: The four-donor shared clonotypes exceeded non-shared clonotypes in generation probability, with non-shared ones scoring lower. The study generally estimated greater richness for naive than memory subsets.

Sequencing was performed on naive CD4+ T cells sorted from blood. Subset denoted: CD45RA+ positively selected. V gene TRBV5-1 combines with J gene TRBJ1-2; TRBD1 might be the D (5 bases). This receptor was taken from a man between 18 and 29 years old in good health. Written as DNA, the CDR3 is TGCGCCAGCAGCTCCGGGACCGGGTCGTCGTTTGTCTATGGCTACACCTTC. Protein sequence: CASSSGTGSSFVYGYTF.